These 28 T cell receptor beta chains share one sample of origin, sequenced in a study of neurological immune-mediated disorders (dated by TCRdb to between 2018 and 2021). Preparation of the library involved 5' RACE. The data were produced on an Illumina HiSeq 2500. The public sequencing data were trimmed at Q25 with fastp and processed into clonotypes with MiXCR by TCRdb, which kept only in-frame beta chains. Rows matching on CDR3 protein sequence are summarized as one entry with the most common DNA and genes. Recorded for this sample are 27,000 or so distinct CDR3 sequences; roughly 21% of them occurred a single time. Approximately 16% of the sample belongs to the ten largest clones. Sequencing used PBMCs. The receptors derive from a woman aged 55-69 years in good health.

This clonotype was detected ten times or more. V and J are TRBV4-3 and TRBJ2-7; TRBD2 is a possible D gene (7 bases). The CDR3 spans 15 residues. Per the germline V gene, CDR1 is LGHNA and CDR2 is YSLEER. Trimming stripped 0 bases from V and 2 bases from J, with 11 bases between. DNA for the CDR3: TGCGCCAGCAGCCAAGATGAGGGGGGGACCTACGAGCAGTACTTC. It encodes CASSQDEGGTYEQYF.

This clonotype came up many times. The chain carries TRBV20-1 and TRBJ1-2; TRBD1 agrees at 7 bases. Germline V gives CDR1 DFQATT, CDR2 SNEGSKA (reference sequence). This CDR3 has 14 amino acids. The junction had 9 bases not matched to a gene; V was cut back by 3 bases and J by 5 bases. The chain's CDR3 is CSARTGNIGYGYTF. CDR3 nucleotides: TGCAGTGCTAGGACAGGGAATATAGGATATGGCTACACCTTC.

This clonotype was observed many times. The V call is TRBV11-3, the J call TRBJ2-7, with 9 bases that match TRBD1. Germline V CDR1 and CDR2: SGHNT, YENEEA. This CDR3 has 13 amino acids. J was trimmed by 4 bases and V by 8 bases; bases with no gene match: 6. CDR3 protein: CASGPGQGYEQYF. In DNA form, the CDR3 reads TGTGCCAGCGGGCCGGGACAGGGTTACGAGCAGTACTTC.

V gene TRBV7-2 combines with J gene TRBJ2-1, with unresolved D. Germline CDR1 is SGHTA and CDR2 is FQGNSA. This CDR3 has 15 amino acids. V lost 1 base, J lost 6 bases, and 13 bases lay in between. CDR3 sequence (DNA): TGTGCCAGCAGCTTAGTGGCCGTTGGTGGCAATGAGCAGTTCTTC. It specifies CASSLVAVGGNEQFF.

Worth noting for this clonotype: This may be a read error: a much more frequent sequence differs by one nucleotide. V and J are TRBV28 and TRBJ1-5; possibly TRBD1 for D (6 bases). CDR3 length equals 14 residues. The germline V gene has CDR1 MDHEN and CDR2 SYDVKM. Trimming left V 5 bases short and J 2 bases short, with 10 bases between. CDR3 DNA: TGTGCCAGCAGTGTTGAGGGGGGCAATCAGCCCCAGCATTTT. Translated, it gives CASSVEGGNQPQHF.

This clonotype was seen more than once but under ten times. CDR3 sequence (DNA): TGTGCCAGCAATATTGGGCGGGGCACAGATACGCAGTATTTT. This encodes CASNIGRGTDTQYF. The chain uses TRBV5-5 and TRBJ2-3; a weak D match, TRBD2 (5 bases). Trimming pared 6 bases from V and 1 base from J, leaving 12 bases between. The CDR3 has 14 residues. Germline-derived CDR1 and CDR2 are SGHKS and YYEKEE (reference sequence).

The chain has TRBV5-1 and TRBJ2-1; TRBD1 or TRBD2 may be the D gene (5 bases each). Trimming left V 1 base short and J 10 bases short, with 6 bases between. The CDR3 sequence is 11 residues long. The germline V gene has CDR1 SGHRS and CDR2 YFSETQ. CDR3 protein: CASSLWGEQFF. The CDR3 nucleotides are TGCGCCAGCAGCTTGTGGGGGGAGCAGTTCTTC.

This clonotype was seen at least ten times. This chain uses TRBV4-3 with TRBJ2-3; the D is unclear. The CDR3 has 16 amino acids. The V gene's germline CDR1 is LGHNA and CDR2 YSLEER. V lost 1 base and J 4 bases, leaving 15 bases between the germline ends. The CDR3 is CASSQVVGVMADTQYF. CDR3 coding DNA: TGCGCCAGCAGCCAAGTCGTTGGGGTGATGGCAGATACGCAGTATTTT.

This clonotype was detected many times. Here the CDR3 reads CASSYIWDKMKDEQYF. The CDR3, as DNA: TGTGCCAGCAGTTATATCTGGGACAAAATGAAGGACGAGCAGTACTTC. J is TRBJ2-7 and V is TRBV6-2 or TRBV6-3, with D perhaps TRBD1 (6 bases). Germline V lookup: CDR1 MNHEY, CDR2 SVGEGT. The CDR3 sequence is 16 residues long. The V end lost 3 bases, the J end lost 5 bases, and 20 bases lay between the germline ends.

In its sample, this clonotype was seen many times. J is TRBJ2-7 and V is TRBV20-1; TRBD2 aligns across 8 bases. The CDR3 runs 15 residues. Per germline, CDR1 DFQATT and CDR2 SNEGSKA (reference sequence). V lost 0 bases, J lost 0 bases, and 4 bases stayed unmatched. Written as DNA, the CDR3 is TGCAGTGCTAGAGATGGTGGGACTAGCTCCTACGAGCAGTACTTC. Translation gives CSARDGGTSSYEQYF.

There are many counts of this clonotype. Here the CDR3 DNA reads TGTGCCAGCGGATTACTCGGGACACCCCTATATGAGCAGTTCTTC. Encoded protein: CASGLLGTPLYEQFF. The chain couples TRBV6-2 or TRBV6-3 to TRBJ2-1; perhaps TRBD1 as D (6 bases). The germline V and J ends were trimmed by 8 bases and 8 bases, with 22 bases remaining between them. This CDR3 has 15 amino acids. Germline V gene lookup returns CDR1 MNHEY and CDR2 SVGEGT.

This clonotype was counted many times. V usage is TRBV7-9 and J usage is TRBJ2-3; D gene uncertain. V lost 5 bases and J lost 3, with 15 bases in between. There are 15 residues in the CDR3. The germline gives CDR1 SEHNR, CDR2 FQNEAQ (reference sequence). CDR3 nucleotide sequence: TGTGCCAGCAGCAAACGAGAAACGATAACAGATACGCAGTATTTT. Protein sequence: CASSKRETITDTQYF.

The chain has TRBV3-1 and TRBJ2-7, with 7 bases fitting TRBD2. The J segment lost 3 bases and the V segment lost 4 bases, leaving 9 bases of the junction unmatched. The V gene's germline CDR1 is LGHDT and CDR2 YNNKEL (reference sequence). The CDR3 is 15 amino acids. CDR3 amino acids: CASSPRGEGLYEQYF. The CDR3 DNA reads as TGTGCCAGCAGCCCCCGGGGGGAGGGACTCTACGAGCAGTACTTC.

This chain uses TRBV19 with TRBJ2-3; D ambiguous. This CDR3 spans 11 amino acids. Germline V gene data show CDR1 as LNHDA and CDR2 as SQIVND (reference sequence). The V gene lost 4 bases and the J gene lost 5 bases, with 4 bases spanning the gap. The CDR3 DNA reads as TGTGCCAGTAGTACAGAAGATACGCAGTATTTT. Translated, it gives CASSTEDTQYF.

This clonotype was counted ten times or more. The chain employs TRBV28 and TRBJ2-6, with D perhaps TRBD1 (8 bases). The germline V gene encodes CDR1 MDHEN and CDR2 SYDVKM. V shed 5 bases and J shed 0 bases, with 17 bases lying between them. The CDR3 is made up of 18 amino acids. The CDR3 DNA reads TGTGCCAGCAGTCGCCACAGGGGGGGTCCCTCTGGGGCCAACGTCCTGACTTTC. It yields the protein CASSRHRGGPSGANVLTF. The full variable domain, in which reference TRBV28 and TRBJ2-6 provide the parts outside the CDR3, is DVKVTQSSRYLVKRTGEKVFLECVQDMDHENMFWYRQDPGLGLRLIYFSYDVKMKEKGDIPEGYSVSREKKERFSLILESASTNQTSMYLCASSRHRGGPSGANVLTFGAGSRLTVL.

This clonotype came up many times. The J gene is TRBJ2-1, the V gene TRBV28; TRBD1 matches at 10 bases. The CDR3 loop spans 13 amino acids. Germline trimming cut 6 bases from V and 7 bases from J; bases unmatched to any gene: 3. Germline loops: CDR1 MDHEN, CDR2 SYDVKM. The CDR3 DNA reads TGTGCCAGCAGGGGGACAGGGGAGAATGAGCAGTTCTTC. Translating it yields CASRGTGENEQFF.

This clonotype was seen only a few times. The chain carries TRBV7-3 and TRBJ2-1; 10 nucleotides agree with TRBD2. Germline values: CDR1 SGHTA, CDR2 FQGTGA. The CDR3 loop spans 15 amino acids. Trimming took 4 bases from V and 6 from J; bases not matched to a gene: 6. CDR3 DNA: TGTGCCAGCAGCTCCCAACTAGCGGGATTCAATGAGCAGTTCTTC. Its translation is CASSSQLAGFNEQFF.

There are many counts of this clonotype. V is TRBV5-1 and J is TRBJ1-4; no definite D call. The ends were cut back, 0 bases at V and 1 base at J, with 7 bases in the middle. There are 15 residues in the CDR3. Germline values: CDR1 SGHRS, CDR2 YFSETQ. The CDR3 nucleotides read TGCGCCAGCAGCTTGGCAGTAGGAACTAATGAAAAACTGTTTTTT. It translates to CASSLAVGTNEKLFF.

This clonotype was picked up many times. The J gene is TRBJ2-2, the V gene TRBV6-6; TRBD2 agrees at 10 bases. Germline V gives CDR1 MNHNY, CDR2 SVGAGI (reference sequence). After removal of 7 bases from V and 6 bases from J, the junction contained 5 bases not matched to a gene. The CDR3 spans 14 residues. In nucleotides, the CDR3 is TGTGCCAGCACCGACACTAGCGGGGCCGGGGAGCTGTTTTTT. It translates to CASTDTSGAGELFF.

This clonotype was counted many times. The J gene is TRBJ2-1, the V gene TRBV6-5; the D gene is possibly TRBD1 (5 bases). V shed 6 bases and J shed 4 bases, with 10 bases lying between them. CDR3 length: 13 residues. Germline values: CDR1 MNHEY, CDR2 SVGAGI. The CDR3, as DNA: TGTGCCAGCAGACGCGACAGTTACAATGAGCAGTTCTTC. Protein: CASRRDSYNEQFF.

This clonotype has only one observation. The V call is TRBV14, the J call TRBJ2-2, with TRBD2 as a possible D gene (6 bases). V lost 1 base and J 5 bases, leaving 11 bases between the germline ends. The CDR3 has 15 amino acids. CDR1 is SGHDN and CDR2 is FVKESK in the germline V gene. CDR3 loop: CASSQAGVFTGELFF. The CDR3 coding sequence is TGTGCCAGCAGCCAAGCGGGAGTATTTACCGGGGAGCTGTTTTTT.

This clonotype showed up many times. Possible read error: a much larger clone is one base away. The rearrangement links TRBV25-1 to TRBJ2-6; D call uncertain. The CDR3 is 16 residues long. Germline assignment: CDR1 MGHDK and CDR2 SYGVNS. CDR3 sequence: CASSERYFSGVNVLTF. The CDR3 DNA is TGTGCCAGCAGTGAGCGTTATTTCTCTGGGGTCAACGTCCTGACTTTC.

At least ten counts were recorded for this clonotype. V is TRBV5-1 and J is TRBJ1-1, with D perhaps matching TRBD1 (6 bases). Germline CDR1 SGHRS, CDR2 YFSETQ. The ends were cut back, 0 bases at V and 3 bases at J, with 9 bases in the middle. The CDR3 loop spans 14 amino acids. CDR3 nucleotide sequence: TGCGCCAGCAGCTTGGGACCAGGGGACACTGAAGCTTTCTTT. It codes for CASSLGPGDTEAFF.

V is TRBV20-1 and J is TRBJ1-2; D is perhaps TRBD1 (6 bases). The CDR3 is made up of 12 amino acids. CDR1 is DFQATT, CDR2 SNEGSKA, per germline (reference sequence). V shed 3 bases and J shed 5 bases, with 10 bases lying between them. The CDR3 sequence: CSARDSSYGYTF. CDR3 DNA: TGCAGTGCTAGGGACAGTTCTTATGGCTACACCTTC.

This clonotype has only a few counts. A much larger clone is a single base away; this may be a read error. The V and J genes are TRBV20-1 and TRBJ1-5; no reliable D call. In germline, CDR1 is DFQATT, CDR2 SNEGSKA (reference sequence). There are 16 residues in the CDR3. The CDR3 protein is CSARDFLAGLNQPHHF. The CDR3, as DNA: TGCAGTGCTAGAGATTTTCTCGCCGGCCTCAATCAGCCCCATCATTTT.

The chain uses TRBV7-9 and TRBJ2-7, with 8 nucleotides matching TRBD1. The junction had 4 bases not matched to a gene; V was cut back by 5 bases and J by 1 base. Germline CDR1 reads SEHNR; CDR2 reads FQNEAQ (reference sequence). CDR3 length: 14 amino acids. The CDR3, as DNA: TGTGCCAGCAGCAGGGGACAGGAATCCTACGAGCAGTACTTC. Encoded protein: CASSRGQESYEQYF.

This chain joins TRBV20-1 and TRBJ2-3; 12 positions agree with TRBD2. The V and J ends lost 3 bases and 4 bases, in that order; junction bases with no gene match: 5. CDR3 length equals 15 residues. CDR1 DFQATT and CDR2 SNEGSKA come from the germline V gene (reference sequence). The CDR3 region has the DNA TGCAGTGCTAGCCGACTAGCGGGAGTAGCAGATACGCAGTATTTT. Translation: CSASRLAGVADTQYF.

This clonotype was detected many times. The chain joins TRBV29-1 to TRBJ2-1; TRBD2 matches at 7 bases. The CDR3 is 13 amino acids. V dropped 4 bases and J dropped 8; count of bases not matched to a gene: 8. Germline V gene lookup returns CDR1 SQVTM and CDR2 ANQGSEA. The CDR3 DNA follows: TGCAGCGTTGTGGGGGGGAGAGGCGATGAGCAGTTCTTC. Translation: CSVVGGRGDEQFF.